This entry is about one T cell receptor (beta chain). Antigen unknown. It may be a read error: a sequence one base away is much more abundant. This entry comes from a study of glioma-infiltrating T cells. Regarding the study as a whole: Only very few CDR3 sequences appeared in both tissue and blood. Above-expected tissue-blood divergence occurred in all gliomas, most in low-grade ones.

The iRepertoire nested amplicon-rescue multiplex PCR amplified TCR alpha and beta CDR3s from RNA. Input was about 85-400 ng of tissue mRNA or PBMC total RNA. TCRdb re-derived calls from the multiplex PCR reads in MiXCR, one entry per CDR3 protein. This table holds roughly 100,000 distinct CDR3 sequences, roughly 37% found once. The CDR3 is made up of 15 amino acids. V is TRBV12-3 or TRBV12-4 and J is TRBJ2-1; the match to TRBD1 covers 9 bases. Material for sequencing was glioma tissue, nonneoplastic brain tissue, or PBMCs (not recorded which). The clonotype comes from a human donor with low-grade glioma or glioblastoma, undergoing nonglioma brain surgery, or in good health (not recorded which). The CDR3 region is CASRSRQGGTNEQLF. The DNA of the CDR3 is TGTGCCAGCAGATCTAGACAGGGGGGGACCAATGAGCAGTTATTC.